This TCR beta chain was recorded in a study of blood T cell repertoires in COVID-19. On the study more broadly: Sites across the United States, Italy and Spain contributed samples from acute and convalescent COVID-19. Sources were T cells, B-cell-depleted T cells, or PBMCs; the material itself was cDNA or gDNA.

Original analysis: Amplifying reference gene primers gave estimates of nucleated cell counts. Method: immunoSEQ multiplex PCR; TCRdb's copy keeps in-frame clones and lacks some. That table is the source of V, J and clone size, and D and trimming were worked out from the DNA. The repertoire includes over 150,000 clones, roughly 84% of them detected once, and over 9.5% sits in the top ten. The CDR3 has 13 amino acids. Looked up from germline, CDR1 is LGHDT and CDR2 is YNNKEL (reference sequence). Trimming took 2 bases from V and 6 from J, leaving 10 bases between them. The sequenced sample was peripheral blood. The receptor comes from a woman of 80 years or more with active or convalescent COVID-19. V and J are TRBV3-1 (or the pseudogene TRBV3-2) and TRBJ1-1; weak D call: TRBD1 (5 bases). As DNA, the CDR3 is TGTGCCAGCAGCCAACCGCGGGGCGCTGAAGCTTTCTTT. The encoded protein is CASSQPRGAEAFF.